These 17 T cell receptor beta chains originate from one sample sequenced in a study of regulatory T cells in long-lasting Graves disease. The TCR beta library used iRepertoire HTBI primers with Arm-PCR amplification of CDR3. TCRdb recomputed calls from the multiplex PCR reads with MiXCR, one row per CDR3 protein. The sample carries a few hundred thousand distinct CDR3 sequences, 15% to 20% recorded once. Time point denoted: newly diagnosed GD, antithyroid drugs for less than 3 months. Researchers made the TCR library from RNA that was extracted from PBMCs. These data also formed part of another study, on T cells in Graves' hyperthyroidism and ophthalmopathy.

The sample in question was peripheral blood mononuclear cells (PBMCs), obtained at new diagnosis, from a patient treated with antithyroid drugs. These receptors originate from a man aged 40-55 years with Graves disease.

This clonotype was detected ten times or more. V gene TRBV7-8 combines with J gene TRBJ2-7; the match to TRBD2 covers 10 bases. Germline V lookup: CDR1 SGHVS, CDR2 FQNEAQ. This CDR3 is 16 amino acids long. J gave up 0 bases and V 3 bases, and 5 bases lay outside the gene matches. DNA for the CDR3: TGTGCCAGCAGCTTGCTATTAGCGGGGGGCTCCTACGAGCAGTACTTC. This translates into CASSLLLAGGSYEQYF.

Of note for this clonotype: This likely came from a read error, as a far larger clone is one base away. The chain is built from TRBV7-9 and TRBJ2-7; maybe TRBD2 (6 bases). Germline V gene data show CDR1 as SEHNR and CDR2 as FQNEAQ (reference sequence). CDR3 length: 12 amino acids. Deletions cut 2 bases from V and 6 bases from J, with 8 bases between. The DNA for the CDR3 is TGTGCCAGCAGCTTACGGGGGAGCGAGCAGTACTTC. It codes for CASSLRGSEQYF. The whole variable domain, remainder taken from reference TRBV7-9 and TRBJ2-7, is DTGVSQNPRHKITKRGQNVTFRCDPISEHNRLYWYRQTLGQGPEFLTYFQNEAQLEKSRLLSDRFSAERPKGSFSTLEIQRTEQGDSAMYLCASSLRGSEQYFGPGTRLTVT.

This clonotype has just a few counts. The V call is TRBV12-3 or TRBV12-4, the J call TRBJ2-6; D not certain. The CDR3 is 14 amino acids. The V and J ends lost 8 bases and 0 bases respectively, with 8 bases between them. The CDR3 nucleotides are TGTGCCAGCGCCTTTAGCTCTGGGGCCAACGTCCTGACTTTC. Protein: CASAFSSGANVLTF.

Ten or more counts support this clonotype. The V and J genes are TRBV7-9 and TRBJ1-4, with D unclear. Germline CDR1 SEHNR, CDR2 FQNEAQ (reference sequence). This CDR3 spans 14 amino acids. V lost 1 base and J lost 5, with 8 bases in between. The CDR3 region is CASSLGTANEKLFF. The CDR3 bases are TGTGCCAGCAGCTTAGGGACGGCGAATGAAAAACTGTTTTTT.

This clonotype was seen at least ten times. V and J are TRBV12-3 or TRBV12-4 and TRBJ1-2; D remains ambiguous. V lost 8 bases to trimming and J lost 0 bases, with 10 bases between them. The CDR3 runs to 13 residues. The CDR3 is CASGLGSNYGYTF. In DNA form, the CDR3 reads TGTGCCAGCGGGCTAGGTTCTAACTATGGCTACACCTTC.

This clonotype was seen more than once but under ten times. V gene TRBV29-1 combines with J gene TRBJ1-5, with no clear D. Germline values: CDR1 SQVTM, CDR2 ANQGSEA. The CDR3 covers 14 residues. V was cut by 4 bases and J by 0 bases, with 10 bases left in between. The CDR3: CSVVETNSNQPQHF. The CDR3 nucleotides read TGCAGCGTTGTTGAGACAAATAGCAATCAGCCCCAGCATTTT.

This clonotype was seen a handful of times. J is TRBJ1-5 and V is TRBV2, with 8 bases that match TRBD1. J was trimmed by 9 bases and V by 2 bases; bases with no gene match: 9. CDR3 length: 15 amino acids. Germline V CDR1 and CDR2: SNHLY, FYNNEI. CDR3 loop: CASSETPTGVVPQHF. The CDR3 nucleotides read TGTGCCAGCAGTGAAACCCCGACAGGGGTCGTGCCCCAGCATTTT.

The V gene is TRBV20-1, the J gene TRBJ1-2; 10 bases agree with TRBD1. In germline, CDR1 is DFQATT, CDR2 SNEGSKA (reference sequence). This CDR3 region has 14 residues. Trimming removed 2 bases from V and 2 bases from J; junction bases left unmatched: 2. CDR3 protein: CSARMGQGNYGYTF. CDR3 DNA sequence: TGCAGTGCTAGAATGGGACAGGGGAACTATGGCTACACCTTC.

Worth noting for this clonotype: A much larger clone differs by one base, so this may be a read error. This likely comes from a read error, as the CDR3 has no conserved phenylalanine or tryptophan at its end. The V call is TRBV6-5, the J call TRBJ2-1; D uncertain. The CDR3 spans 15 residues. The V end lost 2 bases, the J end lost 11 bases, and 19 bases lay between the germline ends. Germline V lookup: CDR1 MNHEY, CDR2 SVGAGI. DNA for the CDR3: TGTGCCAGCAGTTACACCCATTCCGCACCTCGGCAGCAGTTCTCC. Encoded protein: CASSYTHSAPRQQFS.

The V gene is TRBV12-3 or TRBV12-4, the J gene TRBJ2-4; a possible D gene is TRBD2 (5 bases). This CDR3 comprises 13 residues. V was pared by 7 bases and J by 11 bases, with 18 bases between. CDR3 in DNA: TGTGCCAGCACCTTAACCCGAGCGGCAGTTCAGTACTTC. As protein: CASTLTRAAVQYF.

This clonotype was seen repeatedly, ten times or more. V is TRBV10-3 and J is TRBJ2-7; D is ambiguous. Germline V CDR1 and CDR2: ENHRY, SYGVKD. The ends were cut back, 7 bases at V and 0 bases at J, with 7 bases in the middle. This CDR3 has 12 amino acids. CDR3 protein: CAIKSDSYEQYF. CDR3 coding DNA: TGTGCCATCAAGTCGGACTCCTACGAGCAGTACTTC.

Many counts were recorded for this clonotype. The chain links TRBV29-1 to TRBJ2-5; D gene ambiguous. This CDR3 region has 13 residues. The germline V gene has CDR1 SQVTM and CDR2 ANQGSEA. With 2 bases removed from V and 2 bases from J, the gap between germline ends came to 9 bases. CDR3 protein: CSVESQAQETQYF. CDR3 sequence (DNA): TGCAGCGTTGAAAGTCAGGCTCAAGAGACCCAGTACTTC.

This clonotype was recorded a few times. The gene calls are TRBV20-1 and TRBJ1-6; 10 nucleotides line up with TRBD1. Germline-derived CDR1 and CDR2 are DFQATT and SNEGSKA (reference sequence). The V and J ends lost 0 bases and 7 bases, in that order; junction bases with no gene match: 9. The CDR3 runs to 17 residues. The CDR3 nucleotides read TGCAGTGCTAGAGATTACCGGGGACAGGGGATGAATTCACCCCTCCACTTT. Translated, it gives CSARDYRGQGMNSPLHF.

This clonotype was recorded many times. The chain links TRBV20-1 to TRBJ2-7; 8 bases match TRBD2. CDR3 size: 14 residues. Losses at the gene ends were 3 bases for V and 0 bases for J; bases not matched to a gene: 4. Germline CDR1 reads DFQATT; CDR2 reads SNEGSKA (reference sequence). CDR3 nucleotides: TGCAGTGCTAGGCTGCGGGGGGTCTCCTACGAGCAGTACTTC. Amino acid sequence: CSARLRGVSYEQYF.

This rearrangement joins TRBV7-6 to TRBJ2-1, with TRBD2 matching over 8 bases. From germline, CDR1 is SGHVS and CDR2 FNYEAQ. The ends lost 2 bases at V and 1 base at J; junction bases unmatched: 7. The CDR3 consists of 17 residues. CDR3 DNA sequence: TGTGCCAGCAGCTTAAATCCGCCGGGGGGGTCCTACAATGAGCAGTTCTTC. Encoded protein: CASSLNPPGGSYNEQFF.

This clonotype occurred many times. CDR3 amino acids: CASSNTPNTEAFF. In nucleotides, the CDR3 is TGTGCCAGCTCAAACACACCGAACACTGAAGCTTTCTTT. This sequence joins TRBV18 and TRBJ1-1; D gene uncertain. This CDR3 comprises 13 residues. The germline CDR1 and CDR2 sequences are KGHSH and LQKENI. V was cut by 5 bases and J by 1 base, with 8 bases left in between.

This chain links TRBV19 with TRBJ2-1; 7 bases fit TRBD2. CDR1 and CDR2 from the germline V gene are LNHDA and SQIVND (reference sequence). CDR3 length: 14 amino acids. The V segment lost 2 bases and the J segment 7 bases; nucleotides outside the gene matches: 5. This CDR3 is CASSISLAVNEQFF. The CDR3 bases are TGTGCCAGTAGTATAAGCCTAGCGGTTAATGAGCAGTTCTTC.